Listed here are 10 T cell receptor beta chains from one sample, sequenced in a study of T cell responses to AZD1222 COVID-19 vaccine (dated by TCRdb to the early 2020s). The sample's time point label, in plain terms: about 28 days (+/-7) after the second vaccine dose. Sample treatment or condition, as interpreted from the label and publication: meningococcal conjugate vaccine given as trial control. The library came from the immunoSEQ multiplex PCR assay. TCRdb stores this immuneACCESS table with in-frame sequences only. Part of the clones is absent; in the studies checked, under half of the shortfall reflects unresolved V genes, and no reason is known for the rest. This sample has 80,000 or so clones in its table, and about 74% of those were observed once. The ten largest clones capture 27% of the sample. The material was peripheral blood, obtained 28 days after the second dose of the MenACWY control vaccine. The receptors were sampled from an adult who received the MenACWY meningococcal vaccine as a control.

V usage is TRBV4-1 and J usage is TRBJ1-4; D call uncertain. Germline V lookup: CDR1 MGHRA, CDR2 YSYEKL. This CDR3 is built from 13 residues. Trimming removed 7 bases from V and 7 bases from J, with 13 bases in between. CDR3 DNA sequence: TGCGCCAGCAACAAAAACCCAAGTGAAAAACTGTTTTTT. It codes for CASNKNPSEKLFF.

This clone was seen only once. The V and J genes are TRBV7-2 and TRBJ1-2; a possible D gene is TRBD1 (5 bases). Germline V gene data show CDR1 as SGHTA and CDR2 as FQGNSA. Deletions cut 5 bases from V and 8 bases from J, with 18 bases between. This CDR3 comprises 14 residues. CDR3 DNA: TGTGCCAGCAGCCCACGAGGGGTTCGTGTGGGCTACACCTTC. Translation: CASSPRGVRVGYTF.

The chain links TRBV18 to TRBJ2-2; D not resolved. The length of the CDR3 is 14 residues. Trimming cost V 6 bases and J 3 bases, with 11 bases left between them. Germline CDR1 reads KGHSH; CDR2 reads LQKENI. The CDR3 is CASSMGMDTGELFF. As DNA, the CDR3 is TGTGCCAGCTCGATGGGGATGGACACCGGGGAGCTGTTTTTT.

The rearrangement joins TRBV5-4 to TRBJ2-3; TRBD2 aligns across 9 bases. V trimming: 2 bases; J trimming: 5 bases; junction bases outside the gene matches: 6. The germline V gene has CDR1 SGHNT and CDR2 YYREEE (reference sequence). The CDR3 consists of 15 residues. In nucleotides, the CDR3 is TGTGCCAGCAGCTTAGGTGGGCGGGGGGGAGATACGCAGTATTTT. Translation: CASSLGGRGGDTQYF. The full variable domain, rest sourced from reference TRBV5-4 and TRBJ2-3, is ETGVTQSPTHLIKTRGQQVTLRCSSQSGHNTVSWYQQALGQGPQFIFQYYREEENGRGNFPPRFSGLQFPNYSSELNVNALELDDSALYLCASSLGGRGGDTQYFGPGTRLTVL.

The CDR3 here is CASTWAGKAFF. The CDR3 nucleotides read TGTGCCAGCACCTGGGCGGGGAAGGCTTTCTTT. The chain uses TRBV4-2 and TRBJ1-1; D unresolved. This CDR3 has 11 residues. Germline-derived CDR1 and CDR2 are LGHNA and YNFKEQ. V lost 7 bases, J lost 11 bases, and 14 bases lay in between.

Only a few counts were recorded for this clone. This sequence joins TRBV6-1 and TRBJ1-2; 7 bases agree with TRBD1. This CDR3 contains 14 residues. J was trimmed by 8 bases and V by 2 bases; bases with no gene match: 8. Germline-derived CDR1 and CDR2 are MNHNS and SASEGT. The CDR3 bases are TGTGCCAGCAGTGAAACCCAGGGGGTATTAGGCTACACCTTC. It encodes CASSETQGVLGYTF.

The rearrangement joins TRBV10-1 to TRBJ2-2; perhaps D is TRBD1 or TRBD2 (5 bases each). The V gene's germline CDR1 is WNHNN and CDR2 SYGVQD (reference sequence). The germline V and J ends were trimmed by 4 bases and 4 bases, with 7 bases remaining between them. The CDR3 runs 13 residues. CDR3 coding DNA: TGCGCCAGCAGTGGGGACGGCACCGGGGAGCTGTTTTTT. This translates into CASSGDGTGELFF.

The chain joins TRBV5-5 to TRBJ1-2; D unclear. The CDR3 length is 16 residues. In germline, CDR1 is SGHKS, CDR2 YYEKEE (reference sequence). Trimming removed 4 bases from V and 4 bases from J, with 20 bases in between. The CDR3 region is CASSRYHGQEGYGYTF. CDR3 sequence (DNA): TGTGCCAGCAGCCGATACCACGGGCAGGAAGGCTATGGCTACACCTTC.

The chain uses TRBV19 and TRBJ1-5; the D is unclear. Germline CDR1 is LNHDA and CDR2 is SQIVND (reference sequence). The CDR3 runs to 16 residues. The V and J ends lost 1 base and 2 bases respectively, with 12 bases between them. CDR3 sequence: CASSIGSGSGNQPQHF. The CDR3 DNA reads as TGTGCCAGTAGTATAGGTTCCGGTTCGGGCAATCAGCCCCAGCATTTT.

CDR3 DNA: TGTGCCAGCAGCTTAATGGGCAGGGGGAATGAGCAGTTCTTC. Encoded protein: CASSLMGRGNEQFF. This chain links TRBV7-3 with TRBJ2-1; 7 nucleotides line up with TRBD1. Germline CDR1 and CDR2: SGHTA and FQGTGA. Trimming cost V 1 base and J 7 bases; bases outside gene matches: 4. The CDR3 runs to 14 residues.